The 2 T cell receptor beta chains presented below share a single source sample, sequenced in a study of technical replicates of blood from a handful of donors. TCRdb keeps only in-frame clones here, not all; method: immunoSEQ multiplex PCR. Of about 74,000 clones listed, 85% to 95% are singletons. The sequenced sample was T cells isolated from PBMCs. These receptors all stem from a human donor in good health.

DNA for the CDR3: TGTGCCAGCAGTTTACCCCAGGGGGCCGACACTGAAGCTTTCTTT. Residues: CASSLPQGADTEAFF. The chain couples TRBV28 to TRBJ1-1, with 8 bases aligning to TRBD1. The CDR3 covers 15 residues. Per germline, CDR1 MDHEN and CDR2 SYDVKM. V lost 2 bases and J lost 3; bases outside the gene matches: 5.

This clone has just one count. The chain joins TRBV9 to TRBJ2-7; D might be TRBD2 (5 bases). The CDR3 runs to 16 residues. CDR1 is SGDLS and CDR2 is YYNGEE in the germline V gene. With 0 bases removed from V and 6 bases from J, the gap between germline ends came to 19 bases. Here the CDR3 DNA reads TGTGCCAGCAGCGTAGGGGGTGTGGTGGGAGCGAGCGAGCAGTACTTC. Residues: CASSVGGVVGASEQYF.